Given below is one T cell receptor beta chain in context. The J segment lost 1 base and the V segment lost 5 bases, leaving 10 bases of the junction unmatched. Germline V lookup: CDR1 SEHNR, CDR2 FQNEAQ (reference sequence). The CDR3 contains 16 residues. This sample was taken from a study of shared clonotypes between healthy human individuals. TCRdb keeps only in-frame clones here, not all; method: immunoSEQ multiplex PCR. The sample consists of about 2 million clones, roughly 95% of them appearing once. The V and J genes are TRBV7-9 and TRBJ2-5; 7 bases are shared with TRBD1. The TCR was taken from a man aged 18 to 30 in good health. Input material: naive CD4+ T cells sorted from blood. Specified subset: CD45RA+ positively selected. The CDR3 coding sequence is TGTGCCAGCAGCAAAGGGACAGCCTCCTTCCAAGAGACCCAGTACTTC. Translated: CASSKGTASFQETQYF.